These 5 T cell receptor beta chains originate from one sample sequenced in a study of CD8 T cells in ankylosing spondylitis. TCRdb analysed the 5' RACE reads with MiXCR anew, one entry per CDR3 protein. The repertoire holds some 250,000 distinct CDR3 sequences, with about 24% as singletons. The sample consisted of blood, either unsorted or a sorted T cell fraction (not recorded which). The receptor set was obtained from a male donor with ankylosing spondylitis or in good health (not recorded which).

This clonotype was counted many times. The chain uses TRBV29-1 and TRBJ1-1; D is undetermined. This CDR3 comprises 13 residues. The V end was cut by 0 bases, the J end by 1 base, with 6 bases between. The germline V gene has CDR1 SQVTM and CDR2 ANQGSEA. The CDR3 DNA reads as TGCAGCGTTGAAGACACCCGGAACACTGAAGCTTTCTTT. It specifies CSVEDTRNTEAFF.

This clonotype was picked up a small number of times. The chain couples TRBV10-3 to TRBJ2-5, with 9 bases aligning to TRBD1. V was clipped by 5 bases and J by 5 bases; unmatched bases: 15. The V gene's germline CDR1 is ENHRY and CDR2 SYGVKD. This CDR3 is 17 amino acids long. DNA for the CDR3: TGTGCCATCAGTCCTATCCCCTCCCGGGACAGGGTGGAGACCCAGTACTTC. This translates into CAISPIPSRDRVETQYF.

The chain combines TRBV20-1 with TRBJ2-3; TRBD1 might be the D (6 bases). The CDR3 consists of 16 residues. V was trimmed by 0 bases and J by 0 bases, leaving 13 bases between them. Germline values: CDR1 DFQATT, CDR2 SNEGSKA (reference sequence). CDR3 loop: CSARDRGRGSTDTQYF. The CDR3 nucleotides read TGCAGTGCTAGAGATCGCGGCAGGGGTAGCACAGATACGCAGTATTTT.

There are many counts of this clonotype. The rearrangement joins TRBV20-1 to TRBJ2-3; unclear D gene. Germline-derived CDR1 and CDR2 are DFQATT and SNEGSKA (reference sequence). Between the trimmed V and J ends, which lost 2 bases and 4 bases, there was a span of 7 bases. This CDR3 spans 12 amino acids. CDR3 protein: CSARPGPDTQYF. CDR3 in DNA: TGCAGTGCTAGACCGGGCCCAGATACGCAGTATTTT.

The table lists this clonotype with a few counts. The chain employs TRBV4-1 and TRBJ2-7, with D uncertain. Per germline, CDR1 MGHRA and CDR2 YSYEKL. V was pared by 0 bases and J by 5 bases, with 11 bases between. The CDR3 runs to 14 residues. The CDR3 DNA reads as TGCGCCAGCAGCCAAGAACGTGGGTGGGACGAGCAGTACTTC. It encodes CASSQERGWDEQYF.